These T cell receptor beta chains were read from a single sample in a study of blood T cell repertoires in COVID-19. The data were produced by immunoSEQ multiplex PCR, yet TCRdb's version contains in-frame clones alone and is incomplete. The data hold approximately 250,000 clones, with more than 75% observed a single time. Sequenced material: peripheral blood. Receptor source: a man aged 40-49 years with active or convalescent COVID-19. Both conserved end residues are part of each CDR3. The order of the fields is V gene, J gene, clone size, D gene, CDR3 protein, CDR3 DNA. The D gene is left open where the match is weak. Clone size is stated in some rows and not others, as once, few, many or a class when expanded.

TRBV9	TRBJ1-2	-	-	CASVGVWDYTF	TGTGCCAGCGTCGGGGTCTGGGACTACACCTTC
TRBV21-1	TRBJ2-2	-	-	CASSKRKRGTGELFF	TGTGCCAGCAGTAAAAGGAAAAGAGGGACCGGGGAGCTGTTTTTT
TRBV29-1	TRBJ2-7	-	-	CSVGHGDEQYF	TGCAGCGTTGGTCACGGGGATGAGCAGTACTTC
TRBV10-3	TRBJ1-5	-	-	CAISEGEDSQPQHF	TGTGCCATCAGTGAGGGTGAGGATTCTCAGCCCCAGCATTTT
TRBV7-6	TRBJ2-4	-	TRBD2	CASSLGGGTDIQYF	TGTGCCAGCAGCTTAGGGGGGGGTACGGACATTCAGTACTTC
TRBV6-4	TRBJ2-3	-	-	CASSRQRGTDTQYF	TGTGCCAGCAGTCGGCAGAGAGGAACAGATACGCAGTATTTT
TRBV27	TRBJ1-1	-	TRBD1	CASSRQGAYGAFF	TGTGCCAGCAGTCGACAGGGGGCGTACGGAGCTTTCTTT
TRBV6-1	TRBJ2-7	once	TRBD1	CASSDGQGSNEQYF	TGTGCCAGCAGTGACGGACAGGGATCCAACGAGCAGTACTTC
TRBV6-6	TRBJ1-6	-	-	CVSSLGGPSDSPLHF	TGTGTCAGCAGTCTCGGGGGGCCTTCGGATTCACCCCTCCACTTT
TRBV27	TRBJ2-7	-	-	CASSLGQASSYEQYF	TGTGCCAGCAGTTTAGGGCAGGCAAGCTCCTACGAGCAGTACTTC
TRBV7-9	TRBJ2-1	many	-	CASSFAGEQFF	TGTGCCAGCAGCTTCGCGGGTGAGCAGTTCTTC
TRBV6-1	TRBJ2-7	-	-	CASSEVGAGVYF	TGTGCCAGCAGTGAGGTGGGGGCAGGGGTGTACTTC
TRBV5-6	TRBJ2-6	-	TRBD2	CASSPTSGRAPGANVLTF	TGTGCCAGCAGCCCCACTAGCGGGAGGGCCCCTGGGGCCAACGTCCTGACTTTC
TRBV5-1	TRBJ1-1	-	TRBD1	CASSFRTGGMGTEAFF	TGCGCCAGCAGCTTCCGGACAGGGGGGATGGGGACTGAAGCTTTCTTT
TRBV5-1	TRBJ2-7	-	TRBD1	CASSLGGQGYYEQYF	TGCGCCAGCAGCTTGGGGGGACAGGGGTACTACGAGCAGTACTTC
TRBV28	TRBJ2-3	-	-	CASTPSSTDTQYF	TGTGCCAGCACTCCGAGTTCCACAGATACGCAGTATTTT
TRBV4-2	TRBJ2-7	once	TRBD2	CASSSGGGDEQYF	TGTGCCAGCAGCTCCGGGGGGGGCGACGAGCAGTACTTC
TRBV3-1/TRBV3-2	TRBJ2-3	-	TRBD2	CASSQVSGVGTDTQYF	TGTGCCAGCAGCCAAGTTAGCGGGGTGGGCACAGATACGCAGTATTTT
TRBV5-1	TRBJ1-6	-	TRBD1	CASSSLQGDNSPLHF	TGCGCCAGCAGCTCCCTACAGGGGGATAATTCACCCCTCCACTTT
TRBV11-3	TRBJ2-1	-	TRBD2	CASSLGRLAGGGYEQFF	TGTGCCAGCAGCTTAGGTAGACTAGCGGGAGGGGGCTATGAGCAGTTCTTC
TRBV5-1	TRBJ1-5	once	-	CASSVGHPNSNQPQHF	TGCGCCAGCAGCGTGGGACATCCAAATAGCAATCAGCCCCAGCATTTT
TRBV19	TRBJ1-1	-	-	CASSINPLGEGTEAFF	TGTGCCAGTAGTATAAACCCCCTGGGGGAGGGCACTGAAGCTTTCTTT
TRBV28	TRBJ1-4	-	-	CASSSGQREKLFF	TGTGCCAGCAGTTCCGGACAGCGAGAAAAACTGTTTTTT
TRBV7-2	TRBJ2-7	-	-	CAIARSGAMAYEQYF	TGTGCCATTGCGCGATCAGGGGCAATGGCCTACGAGCAGTACTTC
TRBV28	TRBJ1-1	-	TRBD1	CASSVQGTGNTEAFF	TGTGCCAGCAGCGTACAGGGGACCGGGAACACTGAAGCTTTCTTT
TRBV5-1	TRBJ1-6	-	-	CASDRHRAHSPLHF	TGCGCCAGTGATCGCCACAGGGCACACTCACCCCTCCACTTT
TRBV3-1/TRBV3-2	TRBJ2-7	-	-	CASSQTPGQSSYEQYF	TGTGCCAGCAGCCAAACGCCCGGACAGAGCTCCTACGAGCAGTACTTC
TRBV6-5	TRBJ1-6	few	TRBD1	CASSRTGTGISPLHF	TGTGCCAGCAGCCGAACAGGGACAGGGATATCACCCCTCCACTTT
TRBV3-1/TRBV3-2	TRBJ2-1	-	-	CASSRLVGSYNEQFF	TGTGCCAGCAGCCGCCTAGTTGGGTCCTACAATGAGCAGTTCTTC
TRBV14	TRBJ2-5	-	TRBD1	CASSHIRDRGETQYF	TGTGCCAGCAGCCACATCCGGGACAGGGGGGAGACCCAGTACTTC
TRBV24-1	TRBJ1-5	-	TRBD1	CATSDTQGNNQPQHF	TGTGCCACCAGTGACACACAGGGGAACAATCAGCCCCAGCATTTT
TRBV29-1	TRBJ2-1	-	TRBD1	CSVGTGVTNEQFF	TGCAGCGTTGGGACAGGGGTTACCAATGAGCAGTTCTTC
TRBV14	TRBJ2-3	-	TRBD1	CASSRRTGGTDTQYF	TGTGCCAGCAGCCGGAGGACAGGGGGCACAGATACGCAGTATTTT
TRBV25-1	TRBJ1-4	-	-	CASGPLGQPEKLFF	TGTGCCAGCGGACCCCTGGGGCAGCCCGAAAAACTGTTTTTT
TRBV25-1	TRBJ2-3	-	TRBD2	CASRPNGRGNTDTQYF	TGTGCCAGCAGACCCAATGGGCGGGGGAACACAGATACGCAGTATTTT
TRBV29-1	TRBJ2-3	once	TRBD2	CSAWTSIDTQYF	TGCAGCGCTTGGACTAGCATAGATACGCAGTATTTT
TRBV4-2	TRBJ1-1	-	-	CASSQGDRGTEAFF	TGTGCCAGCAGCCAAGGAGACCGGGGGACTGAAGCTTTCTTT
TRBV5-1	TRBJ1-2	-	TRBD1	CASSLGQGANYGYTF	TGCGCCAGCAGCTTGGGACAGGGAGCTAACTATGGCTACACCTTC
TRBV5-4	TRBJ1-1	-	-	CASSGGTAEAFF	TGTGCCAGCAGCGGGGGGACGGCTGAAGCTTTCTTT
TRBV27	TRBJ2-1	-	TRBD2	CASRAGEDEQFF	TGTGCCAGCAGAGCGGGAGAGGATGAGCAGTTCTTC
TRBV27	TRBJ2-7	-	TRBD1	CASSFPGTGNEQYF	TGTGCCAGCAGTTTCCCCGGGACAGGGAACGAGCAGTACTTC
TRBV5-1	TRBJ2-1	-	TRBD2	CASSPTSGAYNEQFF	TGCGCCAGCAGCCCGACTAGCGGAGCGTACAATGAGCAGTTCTTC
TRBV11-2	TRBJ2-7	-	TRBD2	CASSSKRESYEQYF	TGTGCCAGCAGCTCTAAGCGGGAGTCCTACGAGCAGTACTTC
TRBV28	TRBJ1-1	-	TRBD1	CASSSIPGQKNTEAFF	TGTGCCAGCAGTTCAATCCCGGGACAGAAGAACACTGAAGCTTTCTTT
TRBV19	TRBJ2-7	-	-	CASSIAGGGGEQYF	TGTGCCAGTAGTATCGCCGGTGGGGGAGGCGAGCAGTACTTC
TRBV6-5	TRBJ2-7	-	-	CASDWTLVPNEQYF	TGTGCCAGCGATTGGACACTCGTCCCTAACGAGCAGTACTTC
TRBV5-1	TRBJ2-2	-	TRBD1	CASSKGQGAGELFF	TGCGCCAGCAGCAAGGGACAGGGAGCCGGGGAGCTGTTTTTT
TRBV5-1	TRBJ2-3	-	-	CASSAGTRAADTQYF	TGCGCCAGCAGCGCCGGGACACGCGCCGCAGATACGCAGTATTTT
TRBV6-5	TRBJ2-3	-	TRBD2	CASRLAGTDTQYF	TGTGCCAGCCGACTAGCGGGAACAGATACGCAGTATTTT
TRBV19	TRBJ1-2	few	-	CASSIVTTLNSPTNYGYTF	TGTGCCAGTAGTATCGTTACAACGTTGAACAGTCCAACTAACTATGGCTACACCTTC
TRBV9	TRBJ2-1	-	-	CASSVVGDEQFF	TGTGCCAGCAGCGTAGTAGGGGATGAGCAGTTCTTC
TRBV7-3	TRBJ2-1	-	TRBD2	CASSLGRGREQFF	TGTGCCAGCAGCTTAGGGAGGGGCCGTGAGCAGTTCTTC
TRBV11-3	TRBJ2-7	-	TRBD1	CASSAGQGAREQYF	TGTGCCAGCAGCGCGGGACAGGGGGCCAGGGAGCAGTACTTC
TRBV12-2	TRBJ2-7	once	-	CASRSGQGYEQYF	TGTGCAAGTCGCTCGGGACAGGGCTACGAGCAGTACTTC
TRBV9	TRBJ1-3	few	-	CASSVTGIGNTIYF	TGTGCCAGCAGCGTAACAGGGATTGGAAACACCATATATTTT
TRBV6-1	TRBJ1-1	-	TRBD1	CASSERQGAAEAFF	TGTGCCAGCAGTGAACGACAGGGGGCTGCTGAAGCTTTCTTT
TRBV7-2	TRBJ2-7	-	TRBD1	CASSARQGVKYF	TGTGCCAGCAGCGCCAGACAGGGGGTCAAATACTTC
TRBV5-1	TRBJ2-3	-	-	CASSPRQTDTQYF	TGCGCCAGCAGCCCCCGACAGACAGATACGCAGTATTTT
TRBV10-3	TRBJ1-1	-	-	CAITDSGGITEAFF	TGTGCCATCACTGACAGTGGAGGTATAACTGAAGCTTTCTTT
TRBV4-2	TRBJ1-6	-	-	CASSQEGGGPGNSPLHF	TGTGCCAGCAGCCAAGAAGGGGGGGGCCCGGGAAATTCACCCCTCCACTTT